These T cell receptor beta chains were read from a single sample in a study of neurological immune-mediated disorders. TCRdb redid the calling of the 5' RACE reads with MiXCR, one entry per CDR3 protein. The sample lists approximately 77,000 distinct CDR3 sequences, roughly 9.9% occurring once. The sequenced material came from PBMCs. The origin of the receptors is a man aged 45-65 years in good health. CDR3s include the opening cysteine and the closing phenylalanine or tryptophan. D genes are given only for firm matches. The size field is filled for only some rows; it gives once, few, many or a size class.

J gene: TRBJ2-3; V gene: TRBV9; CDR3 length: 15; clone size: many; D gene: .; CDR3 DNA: TGTGCCAGCAGCCGTCGGGTAGCTCAGGGGAATACGCAGTATTTT; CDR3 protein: CASSRRVAQGNTQYF
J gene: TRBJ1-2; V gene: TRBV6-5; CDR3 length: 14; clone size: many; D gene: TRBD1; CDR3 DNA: TGTGCCAGCAGAGTGGGACAGGGAGGCTATGGCTACACCTTC; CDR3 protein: CASRVGQGGYGYTF
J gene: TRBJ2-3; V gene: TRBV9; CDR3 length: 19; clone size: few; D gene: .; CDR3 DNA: TGTGCCAGCAGCGTAGCCGGGACAGTCTGGACGGGAGGCACAGATACGCAGTATTTT; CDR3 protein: CASSVAGTVWTGGTDTQYF
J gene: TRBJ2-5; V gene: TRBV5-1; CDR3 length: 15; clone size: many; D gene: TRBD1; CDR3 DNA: TGCGCCAGCAGCTTGGAACGGACAGGGAGTGAGACCCAGTACTTC; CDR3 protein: CASSLERTGSETQYF
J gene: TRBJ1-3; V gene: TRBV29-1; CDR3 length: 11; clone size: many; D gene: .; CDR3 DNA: TGCAGCGTTGGCGGGGGAAACACCATATATTTT; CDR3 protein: CSVGGGNTIYF
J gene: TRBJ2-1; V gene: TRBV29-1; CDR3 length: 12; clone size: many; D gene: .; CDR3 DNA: TGCAGCGGAAGAGGGTCCTACAATGAGCAGTTCTTC; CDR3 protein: CSGRGSYNEQFF
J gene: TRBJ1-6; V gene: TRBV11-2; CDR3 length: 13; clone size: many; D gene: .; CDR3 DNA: TGTGCCAGCGGGCTCGGGGCCATTGCACCCCTCCACTTT; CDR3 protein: CASGLGAIAPLHF
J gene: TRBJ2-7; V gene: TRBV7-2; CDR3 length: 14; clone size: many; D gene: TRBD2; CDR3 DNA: TGTGCCAGCAGCTTCGAGCGGGGGGCCTACGAGCAGTACTTC; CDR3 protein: CASSFERGAYEQYF
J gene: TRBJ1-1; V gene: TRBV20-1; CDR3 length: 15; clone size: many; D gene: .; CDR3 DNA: TGCAGTGCTAGTATTGCTTTGGGCCTGTACACTGAAGCTTTCTTT; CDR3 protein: CSASIALGLYTEAFF
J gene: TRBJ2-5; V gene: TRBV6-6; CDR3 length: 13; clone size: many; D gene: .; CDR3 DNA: TGTGCCAGCAAACAGAGGGTCTTTCAGACCCAGTACTTC; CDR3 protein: CASKQRVFQTQYF
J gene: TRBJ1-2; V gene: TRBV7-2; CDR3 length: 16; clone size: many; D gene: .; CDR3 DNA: TGTGCCAGCAGCGGGGGCGGGGCACAGGTAACCCATGGCTACACCTTC; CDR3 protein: CASSGGGAQVTHGYTF
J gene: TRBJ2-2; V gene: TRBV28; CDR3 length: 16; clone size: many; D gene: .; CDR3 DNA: TGTGCCAGCAGTCCGCCCGACAGGAGGAACACCGGGGAGCTGTTTTTT; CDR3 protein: CASSPPDRRNTGELFF
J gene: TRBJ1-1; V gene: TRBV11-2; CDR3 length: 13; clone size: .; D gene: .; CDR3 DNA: TGTGCCAGCAGCACGGGGCCGAACACTGAAGCTTTCTTT; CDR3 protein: CASSTGPNTEAFF
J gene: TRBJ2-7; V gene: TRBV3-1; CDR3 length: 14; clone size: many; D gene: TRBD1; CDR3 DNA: TGTGCCAGCAGCCAACCGGACAGGGGCTACGAGCAGTACTTC; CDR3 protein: CASSQPDRGYEQYF
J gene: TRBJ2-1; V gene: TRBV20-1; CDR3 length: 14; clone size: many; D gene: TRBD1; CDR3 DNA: TGCAGTGCTGGGGGACAGGGGTGGAACAATGAGCAGTTCTTC; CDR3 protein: CSAGGQGWNNEQFF
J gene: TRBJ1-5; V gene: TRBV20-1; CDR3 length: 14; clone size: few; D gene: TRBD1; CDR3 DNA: TGCAGTGCTAGGGGGGACAGTTCCAATCAGCCCCAGCATTTT; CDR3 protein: CSARGDSSNQPQHF
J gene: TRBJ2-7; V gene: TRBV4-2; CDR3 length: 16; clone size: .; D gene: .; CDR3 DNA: TGTGCCAGCAGCCAGTCACCGGGACATGGAGCGTACGAGCAGTACTTC; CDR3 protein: CASSQSPGHGAYEQYF
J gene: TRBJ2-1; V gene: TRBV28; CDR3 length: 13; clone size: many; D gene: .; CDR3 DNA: TGTGCCAGCAGTGTCGGGACGGCCTGGTGGCAGTTCTTC; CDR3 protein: CASSVGTAWWQFF
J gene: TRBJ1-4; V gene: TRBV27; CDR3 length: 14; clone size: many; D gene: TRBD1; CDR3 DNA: TGTGCCAGCAGGGAGACAGGGAGGGGTGAAAAACTGTTTTTT; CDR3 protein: CASRETGRGEKLFF
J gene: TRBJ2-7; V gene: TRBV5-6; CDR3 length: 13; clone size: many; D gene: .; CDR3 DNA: TGTGCCAGCAGCGGACCAAGCGGATACGAGCAGTACTTC; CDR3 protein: CASSGPSGYEQYF
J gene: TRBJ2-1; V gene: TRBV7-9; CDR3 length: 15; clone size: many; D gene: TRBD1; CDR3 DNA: TGTGCCAGCAGCTTCTCGGCAGGGGGCTTGAATGAGCAGTTCTTC; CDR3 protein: CASSFSAGGLNEQFF
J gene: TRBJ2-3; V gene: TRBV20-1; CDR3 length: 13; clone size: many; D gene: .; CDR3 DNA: TGCAGTGCTAGAGATCCTCGGTCAGATACGCAGTATTTT; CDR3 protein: CSARDPRSDTQYF
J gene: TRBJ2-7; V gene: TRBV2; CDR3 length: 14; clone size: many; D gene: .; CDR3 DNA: TGTGCCAGCAGTGATGGGTCAGGGTCCTACGAGCAGTACTTC; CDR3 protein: CASSDGSGSYEQYF
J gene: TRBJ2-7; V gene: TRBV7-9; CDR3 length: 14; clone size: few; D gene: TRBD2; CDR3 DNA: TGTGCCAGCAGTCCACCGGGACTAGCCTACGAGCAGTACTTC; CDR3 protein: CASSPPGLAYEQYF
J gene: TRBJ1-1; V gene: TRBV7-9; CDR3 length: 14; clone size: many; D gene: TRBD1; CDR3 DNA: TGTGCCAGCAGCTTCGGGACAGGGTCCACTGAAGCTTTCTTT; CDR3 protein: CASSFGTGSTEAFF
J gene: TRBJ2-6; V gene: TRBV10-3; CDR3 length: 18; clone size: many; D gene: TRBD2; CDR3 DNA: TGTGCCATCAGTGAGCGAGTAGCGGGACCCTCTGGGGCCAACGTCCTGACTTTC; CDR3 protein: CAISERVAGPSGANVLTF
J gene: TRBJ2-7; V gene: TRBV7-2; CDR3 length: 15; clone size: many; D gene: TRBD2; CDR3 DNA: TGTGCCAGCAGCTCTCCAGGGACTAGCGATGCCGAGCAGTACTTC; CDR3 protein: CASSSPGTSDAEQYF
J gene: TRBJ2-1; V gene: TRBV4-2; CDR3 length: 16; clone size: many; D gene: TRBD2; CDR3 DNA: TGTGCCAGCAGCCAGGGGGGGGCGGGAGGGCGCAATGAGCAGTTCTTC; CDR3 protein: CASSQGGAGGRNEQFF
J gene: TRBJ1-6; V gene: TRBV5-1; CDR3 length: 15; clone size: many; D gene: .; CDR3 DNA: TGCGCCAGCAGCTTGGAGACACCCAATAATTCACCCCTCCACTTT; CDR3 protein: CASSLETPNNSPLHF
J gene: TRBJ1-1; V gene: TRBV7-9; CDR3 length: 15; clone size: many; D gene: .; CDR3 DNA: TGTGCCAGCAGCGACGGAACAGGGTGGAGCACTGAAGCTTTCTTT; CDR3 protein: CASSDGTGWSTEAFF
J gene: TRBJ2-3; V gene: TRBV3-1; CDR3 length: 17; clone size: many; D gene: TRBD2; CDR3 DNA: TGTGCCAGCAGTCCGGGACTAGCGGCAATTAGCACAGATACGCAGTATTTT; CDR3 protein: CASSPGLAAISTDTQYF
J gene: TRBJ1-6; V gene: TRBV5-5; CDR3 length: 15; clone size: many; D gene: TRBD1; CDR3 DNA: TGTGCCAGCAGTCAAATCCGGGGACAGAACTCACCCCTCCACTTT; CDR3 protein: CASSQIRGQNSPLHF
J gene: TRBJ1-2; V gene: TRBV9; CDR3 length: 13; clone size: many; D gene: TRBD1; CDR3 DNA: TGTGCCAGCAGTCCAAGACAGGGAAGCGGCTACACCTTC; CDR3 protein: CASSPRQGSGYTF
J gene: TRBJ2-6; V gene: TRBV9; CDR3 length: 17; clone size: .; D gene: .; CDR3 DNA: TGTGCCAGCAGCGCGAGACAGTTCAACTCTGGGGCCAACGTCCTGACTTTC; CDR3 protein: CASSARQFNSGANVLTF
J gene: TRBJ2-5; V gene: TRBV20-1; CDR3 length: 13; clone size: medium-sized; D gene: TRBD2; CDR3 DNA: TGCAGTGCTAACGGGAGGTCGCAGGAGACCCAGTACTTC; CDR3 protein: CSANGRSQETQYF
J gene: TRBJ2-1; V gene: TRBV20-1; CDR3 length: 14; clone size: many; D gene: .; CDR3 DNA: TGCAGTGCCCCAGGGACAAGTAGGGCGAATGAGCAGTTCTTC; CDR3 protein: CSAPGTSRANEQFF
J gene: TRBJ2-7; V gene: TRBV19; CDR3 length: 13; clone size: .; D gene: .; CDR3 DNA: TGTGCCAGTAGTCCCCTTCTTGGGGGCGAGCAGTACTTC; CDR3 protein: CASSPLLGGEQYF
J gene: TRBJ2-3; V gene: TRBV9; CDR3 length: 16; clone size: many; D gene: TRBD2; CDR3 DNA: TGTGCCAGCAGCGCCGTAGGACTAGCGGACACAGATACGCAGTATTTT; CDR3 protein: CASSAVGLADTDTQYF
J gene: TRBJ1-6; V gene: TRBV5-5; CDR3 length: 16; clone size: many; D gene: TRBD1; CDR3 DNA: TGTGCCAGCAGCTGGGGACAGGGGACGAGGAATTCACCCCTCCACTTT; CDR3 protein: CASSWGQGTRNSPLHF
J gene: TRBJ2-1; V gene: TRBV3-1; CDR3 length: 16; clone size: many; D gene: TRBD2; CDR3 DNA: TGTGCCAGCAGCCATAGAGCGGGAGGACCCACGGATGAGCAGTTCTTC; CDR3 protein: CASSHRAGGPTDEQFF
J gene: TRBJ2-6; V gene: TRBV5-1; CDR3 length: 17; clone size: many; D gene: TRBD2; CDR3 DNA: TGCGCCAGCAACCAAGCGGGGGGGCCGCCTGGGGCCAACGTCCTGACTTTC; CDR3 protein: CASNQAGGPPGANVLTF
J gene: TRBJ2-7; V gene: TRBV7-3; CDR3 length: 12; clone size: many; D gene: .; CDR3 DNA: TGTGCCAGCTCCCTTCCCGGCGACGAGCAGTACTTC; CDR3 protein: CASSLPGDEQYF
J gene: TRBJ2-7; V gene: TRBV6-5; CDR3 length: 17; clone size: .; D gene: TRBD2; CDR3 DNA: TGTGCCAGCAGTCTGGGACTAGCGGGAGGAAACTCCTACGAGCAGTACTTC; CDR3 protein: CASSLGLAGGNSYEQYF
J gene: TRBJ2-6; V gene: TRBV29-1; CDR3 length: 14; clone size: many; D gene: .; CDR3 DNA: TGCAGCGTTACCCCAGGGTCTGGGGCCAACGTCCTGACTTTC; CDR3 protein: CSVTPGSGANVLTF
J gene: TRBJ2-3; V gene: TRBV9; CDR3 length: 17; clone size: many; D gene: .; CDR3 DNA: TGTGCCAGCAGCCCCCCGGGGGGCCTTGGTGTCACAGATACGCAGTATTTT; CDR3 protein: CASSPPGGLGVTDTQYF
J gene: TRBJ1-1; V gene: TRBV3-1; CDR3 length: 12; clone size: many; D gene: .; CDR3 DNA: TGTGCCAGCAGCCAAGGAGACCGTCAAGCTTTCTTT; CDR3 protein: CASSQGDRQAFF